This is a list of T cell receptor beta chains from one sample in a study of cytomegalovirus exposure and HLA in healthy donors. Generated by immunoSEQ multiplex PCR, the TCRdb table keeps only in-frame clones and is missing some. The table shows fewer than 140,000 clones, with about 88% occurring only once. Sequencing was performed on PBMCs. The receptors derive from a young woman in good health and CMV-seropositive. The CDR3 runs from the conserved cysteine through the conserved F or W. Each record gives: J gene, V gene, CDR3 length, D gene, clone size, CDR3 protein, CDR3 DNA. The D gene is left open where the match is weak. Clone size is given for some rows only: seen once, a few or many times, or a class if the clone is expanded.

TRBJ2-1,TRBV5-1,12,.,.,CASSSGYNEQFF,TGCGCCAGCAGCTCGGGGTACAATGAGCAGTTCTTC
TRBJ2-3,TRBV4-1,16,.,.,CASSQDPPGIGDTQYF,TGCGCCAGCAGCCAAGATCCGCCAGGGATAGGAGATACGCAGTATTTT
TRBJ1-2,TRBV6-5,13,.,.,CASSMTAGYGYTF,TGTGCCAGCAGTATGACAGCTGGCTATGGCTACACCTTC
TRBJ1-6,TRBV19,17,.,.,CASSIDGFSSYNSPLHF,TGTGCCAGTAGTATAGACGGTTTTAGCTCCTATAATTCACCCCTCCACTTT
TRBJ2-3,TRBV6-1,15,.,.,CASSFRLGSTDTQYF,TGTGCCAGCAGCTTCAGACTAGGGAGCACAGATACGCAGTATTTT
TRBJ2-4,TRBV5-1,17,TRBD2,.,CASSLLAGIGGKNIQYF,TGCGCCAGCAGCTTACTAGCGGGGATAGGCGGCAAAAACATTCAGTACTTC
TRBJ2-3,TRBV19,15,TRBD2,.,CASSIRAGGADTQYF,TGTGCCAGTAGTATTCGTGCGGGGGGGGCAGATACGCAGTATTTT
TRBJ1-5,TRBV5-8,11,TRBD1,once,CASQGGQPQHF,TGTGCCAGCCAGGGGGGCCAGCCCCAGCATTTT
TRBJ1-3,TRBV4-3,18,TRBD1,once,CASSKNLADRDSGNTIYF,TGCGCCAGCAGTAAGAACCTAGCCGACAGGGACTCTGGAAACACCATATATTTT
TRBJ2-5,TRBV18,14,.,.,CASSPTQGGETQYF,TGTGCCAGCTCACCAACACAGGGTGGGGAGACCCAGTACTTC
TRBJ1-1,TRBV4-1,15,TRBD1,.,CASSHPGQGITEAFF,TGCGCCAGCAGCCACCCGGGACAGGGGATCACTGAAGCTTTCTTT
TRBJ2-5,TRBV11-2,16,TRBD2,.,CASSLDERDYEETQYF,TGTGCCAGCAGCTTAGATGAGAGGGACTATGAAGAGACCCAGTACTTC
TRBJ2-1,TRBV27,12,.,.,CASTAGPNEQFF,TGTGCCAGCACCGCGGGGCCCAATGAGCAGTTCTTC
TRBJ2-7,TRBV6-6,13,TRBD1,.,CASRDRDLYEQYF,TGTGCCAGCAGAGACAGGGACCTCTACGAGCAGTACTTC
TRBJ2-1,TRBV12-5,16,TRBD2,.,CASGPRTSGGYNEQFF,TGTGCTAGTGGTCCCCGGACTAGCGGGGGTTACAATGAGCAGTTCTTC
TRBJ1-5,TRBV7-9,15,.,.,CASSPGQGSNQPQHF,TGTGCCAGCAGCCCCGGGCAGGGCAGCAATCAGCCCCAGCATTTT
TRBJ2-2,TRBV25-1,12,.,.,CASSGGGGELFF,TGTGCCAGCAGTGGAGGTGGCGGGGAGCTGTTTTTT
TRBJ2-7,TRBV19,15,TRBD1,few,CASSASTGGNNEQYF,TGTGCCAGTAGTGCCTCGACAGGGGGCAACAACGAGCAGTACTTC
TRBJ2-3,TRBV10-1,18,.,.,CASSESFRGSASTDTQYF,TGCGCCAGCAGTGAGTCGTTTCGGGGATCAGCCAGCACAGATACGCAGTATTTT
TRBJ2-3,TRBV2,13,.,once,CASSILATDTQYF,TGTGCCAGCAGTATCCTAGCGACAGATACGCAGTATTTT
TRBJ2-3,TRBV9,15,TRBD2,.,CASSVGLAAQDTQYF,TGTGCCAGCAGCGTAGGACTAGCGGCGCAAGATACGCAGTATTTT
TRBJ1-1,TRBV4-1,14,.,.,CASSLRQVNTEAFF,TGCGCCAGCAGCTTACGACAGGTGAACACTGAAGCTTTCTTT
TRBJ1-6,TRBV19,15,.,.,CASSAPTVYNSPLHF,TGTGCCAGTAGTGCCCCGACAGTGTATAATTCACCCCTCCACTTT
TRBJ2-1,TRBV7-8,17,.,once,CASSLVGGENSYNEQFF,TGTGCCAGCAGCTTAGTTGGGGGCGAAAATTCCTACAATGAGCAGTTCTTC
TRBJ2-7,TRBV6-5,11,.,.,CASSYPYEQYF,TGTGCCAGCAGTTACCCGTACGAGCAGTACTTC
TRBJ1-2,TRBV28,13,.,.,CASSWTRSYGYTF,TGTGCCAGCAGTTGGACAAGGAGCTATGGCTACACCTTC
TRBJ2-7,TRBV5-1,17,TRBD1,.,CASSLGQNRGNSYEQYF,TGCGCCAGCAGCTTGGGGCAAAACAGGGGTAACTCCTACGAGCAGTACTTC
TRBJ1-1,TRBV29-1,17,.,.,CSVSPKGFTGRNTEAFF,TGCAGCGTTTCCCCTAAGGGGTTTACAGGGCGGAACACTGAAGCTTTCTTT
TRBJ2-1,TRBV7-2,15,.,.,CASSLVESSYNEQFF,TGTGCCAGCAGCTTAGTGGAGAGCTCCTACAATGAGCAGTTCTTC
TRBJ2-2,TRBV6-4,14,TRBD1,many,CASSETGAAGELFF,TGTGCCAGCAGCGAGACAGGGGCGGCCGGGGAGCTGTTTTTT
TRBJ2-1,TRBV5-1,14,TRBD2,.,CASSFQRGYNEQFF,TGCGCCAGCAGCTTCCAGCGGGGGTACAATGAGCAGTTCTTC
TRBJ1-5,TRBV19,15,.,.,CASGGGVGSNQPQHF,TGTGCCAGTGGTGGGGGCGTGGGGAGCAATCAGCCCCAGCATTTT
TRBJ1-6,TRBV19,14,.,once,CASSIQVYNSPLHF,TGTGCCAGTAGTATCCAGGTGTACAATTCACCCCTCCACTTT
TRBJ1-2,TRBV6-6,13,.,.,CASSYAAEAGYTF,TGTGCCAGCAGTTACGCGGCAGAAGCTGGCTACACCTTC
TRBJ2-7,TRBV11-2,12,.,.,CASSFRDYEQYF,TGTGCCAGCAGCTTTCGGGACTACGAGCAGTACTTC
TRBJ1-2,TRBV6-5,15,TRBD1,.,CASSYRDRTNYGYTF,TGTGCCAGCAGTTACCGGGACAGGACCAACTATGGCTACACCTTC
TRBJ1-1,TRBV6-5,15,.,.,CASSANDRLNTEAFF,TGTGCCAGCAGTGCTAATGACAGGTTGAACACTGAAGCTTTCTTT
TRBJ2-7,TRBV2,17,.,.,CASEFEHARAGAHEQYF,TGTGCCAGTGAATTCGAGCACGCGAGGGCAGGGGCCCACGAGCAGTACTTC
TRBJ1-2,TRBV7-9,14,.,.,CASRPDAPGGGYTF,TGTGCCAGCAGACCTGACGCGCCTGGCGGAGGCTACACCTTC
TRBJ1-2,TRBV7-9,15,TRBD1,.,CASSLIRDRNYGYTF,TGTGCCAGCAGCTTAATCCGGGACAGAAACTATGGTTACACCTTC
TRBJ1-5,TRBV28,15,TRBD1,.,CASSRDRGITQPQHF,TGTGCCAGCAGCCGCGACAGGGGGATTACTCAGCCCCAGCATTTT
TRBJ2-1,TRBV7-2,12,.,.,CASSLRGSEQFF,TGTGCCAGCAGCTTAAGAGGGTCTGAGCAGTTCTTC
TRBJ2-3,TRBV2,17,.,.,CASSEAGTYPSTDTQYF,TGTGCCAGCAGTGAAGCTGGGACTTACCCTAGCACAGATACGCAGTATTTT
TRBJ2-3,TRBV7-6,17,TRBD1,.,CASSLVSGQGPTDTQYF,TGTGCCAGCAGCTTAGTCTCCGGACAGGGCCCCACAGATACGCAGTATTTT
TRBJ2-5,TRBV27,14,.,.,CASSVRQIQETQYF,TGTGCCAGCAGCGTTAGACAAATCCAAGAGACCCAGTACTTC
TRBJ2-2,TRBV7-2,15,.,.,CASSLDRGAAGELFF,TGTGCCAGCAGCTTAGATCGGGGGGCGGCCGGGGAGCTGTTTTTT
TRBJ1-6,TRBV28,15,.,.,CASSLYGGNNSPLHF,TGTGCCAGCAGTTTATACGGGGGAAATAATTCACCCCTCCACTTT
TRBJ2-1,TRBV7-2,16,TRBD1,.,CASSPGQGYSYNEQFF,TGTGCCAGCAGCCCGGGACAGGGGTATTCCTACAATGAGCAGTTCTTC
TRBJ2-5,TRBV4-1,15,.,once,CASSQVPGSGETQYF,TGCGCCAGCAGCCAAGTGCCAGGCAGTGGAGAGACCCAGTACTTC